The T cell receptor beta chain described here comes from a study of response to subunit inactivated influenza vaccine. Findings of the study overall: A suggestion made by the authors is that each seasonal influenza vaccination recruits few new T cells.

A single record per CDR3 protein comes from TCRdb applying MiXCR to the RT-PCR reads. The sample lists 590,000 or so distinct CDR3 sequences; 12% to 15% were seen once. This clonotype was counted only a few times. Its cognate antigen is unknown. The TCR was taken from a man aged 50 to 60 who received an inactivated influenza vaccine. Sequences were derived from PBMCs from blood, sampled around two weeks before vaccination.

The CDR3 DNA is TGTGCCAGCAGCATAGGTGGCGCCAATGACAATGAGCAGTTCTTC. This gives the protein CASSIGGANDNEQFF. The chain uses TRBV28 and TRBJ2-1; the D is unclear. V lost 6 bases to trimming and J lost 5 bases, with 17 bases between them. This CDR3 spans 15 amino acids. The germline V gene encodes CDR1 MDHEN and CDR2 SYDVKM.